One and the same sample provided the 20 T cell receptor beta chains below, sequenced in a study of T cell responses to AZD1222 COVID-19 vaccine. Using immunoSEQ multiplex PCR, the repertoire was profiled, and TCRdb retains in-frame clones only, with some absent. The sample shows some 69,000 clones, less than 90% of them seen only once. The specimen comprised peripheral blood, sampled 28 days after the second AZD1222 dose. The receptors derive from an adult who received the AZD1222 COVID-19 vaccine.

The J gene is TRBJ2-1, the V gene TRBV18; unclear D gene. V was cut by 2 bases and J by 6 bases, with 8 bases left in between. The CDR3 has 13 residues. CDR1 is KGHSH, CDR2 LQKENI, per germline. The CDR3 bases are TGTGCCAGCTCACCATCAACGGGCAATGAGCAGTTCTTC. Protein sequence: CASSPSTGNEQFF.

The count of this clone is one. The rearrangement links TRBV30 to TRBJ2-7; D is undetermined. The CDR3 runs 13 residues. The germline V and J ends were trimmed by 0 bases and 0 bases, with 6 bases remaining between them. Germline V CDR1 and CDR2: GTSNPN, SVGIG (reference sequence). Here the CDR3 reads CAWSVPGSYEQYF. Here the CDR3 DNA reads TGTGCCTGGAGTGTCCCGGGCTCCTACGAGCAGTACTTC.

CDR3 DNA: TGTGCCAGCAGCTTAGCGGAAGCCTACAATGAGCAGTTCTTC. Amino acid sequence: CASSLAEAYNEQFF. V and J are TRBV7-8 and TRBJ2-1, with D unresolved. Trimming pared 0 bases from V and 2 bases from J, leaving 5 bases between. The CDR3 has 14 residues. Per germline, CDR1 SGHVS and CDR2 FQNEAQ.

The V call is TRBV7-9, the J call TRBJ2-2; D may match TRBD1 or TRBD2 (6 bases each). CDR1 SEHNR and CDR2 FQNEAQ come from the germline V gene (reference sequence). V gave up 3 bases and J gave up 1 base, with 12 bases separating them. The CDR3 runs to 16 residues. The CDR3 region is CASSFVRDMNTGELFF. The CDR3 nucleotides are TGTGCCAGCAGCTTCGTGCGGGACATGAACACCGGGGAGCTGTTTTTT.

The chain joins TRBV9 to TRBJ1-3; TRBD1 is a possible D gene (5 bases). The CDR3 is 15 residues long. With 6 bases removed from V and 7 bases from J, the gap between germline ends came to 20 bases. From germline, CDR1 is SGDLS and CDR2 YYNGEE. CDR3 sequence: CASNRKGTDGNTIYF. The CDR3, as DNA: TGTGCCAGCAACCGAAAAGGGACGGACGGTAACACCATATATTTT.

The chain recombines TRBV19 with TRBJ1-3; D unclear. V lost 3 bases to trimming and J lost 2 bases, with 11 bases between them. There are 15 residues in the CDR3. Germline V gene sequence: CDR1 LNHDA, CDR2 SQIVND (reference sequence). As DNA, the CDR3 is TGTGCCAGTAGTATCCCGGCCGGTGCTGGAAACACCATATATTTT. Protein: CASSIPAGAGNTIYF.

Only a few counts were recorded for this clone. The chain employs TRBV7-8 and TRBJ2-5; maybe TRBD1 (5 bases). The CDR3 has 15 residues. V gave up 2 bases and J gave up 4 bases, with 14 bases separating them. Germline CDR1 SGHVS, CDR2 FQNEAQ. CDR3 nucleotide sequence: TGTGCCAGCAGCTTAAGAACCAGGGAACGAGAGACCCAGTACTTC. Its protein is CASSLRTRERETQYF.

The V and J genes are TRBV3-1 (or the pseudogene TRBV3-2) and TRBJ1-1; 9 bases agree with TRBD1. Germline values: CDR1 LGHDT, CDR2 YNNKEL (reference sequence). The CDR3 extends over 17 amino acids. The V segment lost 6 bases and the J segment 5 bases; nucleotides outside the gene matches: 16. The CDR3 DNA sequence: TGTGCCAGCAGGATTTGGGACAGGGCCACGGGGGAGACTGAAGCTTTCTTT. Amino acid sequence: CASRIWDRATGETEAFF.

V and J are TRBV18 and TRBJ1-3; D remains ambiguous. V lost 4 bases and J 4 bases, leaving 14 bases between the germline ends. Germline V lookup: CDR1 KGHSH, CDR2 LQKENI. The CDR3 totals 15 residues. The CDR3 loop is CASSRAHPLGNTIYF. The CDR3 region has the DNA TGTGCCAGCTCACGGGCCCACCCGCTCGGAAACACCATATATTTT.

J is TRBJ2-5 and V is TRBV29-1; 8 bases agree with TRBD1. Germline CDR1 SQVTM, CDR2 ANQGSEA. V lost 5 bases, J lost 4 bases, and 6 bases stayed unmatched. The CDR3 loop spans 13 amino acids. In DNA form, the CDR3 reads TGCAGCGTTCTCAGGGGGCAACGAGAGACCCAGTACTTC. This gives the protein CSVLRGQRETQYF.

The J gene is TRBJ2-7, the V gene TRBV30; D gene uncertain. The CDR3 spans 11 residues. Trimming took off 2 bases at V and 3 bases at J, with 5 bases between the two ends. Germline values: CDR1 GTSNPN, CDR2 SVGIG (reference sequence). The CDR3 loop is CAWSKGYEQYF. The CDR3 DNA is TGTGCCTGGAGTAAGGGCTACGAGCAGTACTTC.

This chain joins TRBV7-8 and TRBJ1-6; D not resolved. This CDR3 has 14 amino acids. Germline CDR1 SGHVS, CDR2 FQNEAQ. V lost 0 bases to trimming and J lost 0 bases, with 0 bases between them. DNA for the CDR3: TGTGCCAGCAGCTTAGCCTCCTATAATTCACCCCTCCACTTT. Translated, it gives CASSLASYNSPLHF.

This rearrangement joins TRBV19 to TRBJ2-5; weak D call: TRBD2 (6 bases). There are 17 residues in the CDR3. CDR1 is LNHDA and CDR2 is SQIVND in the germline V gene (reference sequence). Trimming took off 5 bases at V and 2 bases at J, with 21 bases between the two ends. The CDR3 region has the DNA TGTGCCAGTAGTCCCCTGGGGGGAGGCCCATCACAAGAGACCCAGTACTTC. This encodes CASSPLGGGPSQETQYF.

This rearrangement joins TRBV11-2 to TRBJ2-4; D possibly corresponds to TRBD1 (6 bases). The CDR3 contains 17 residues. Germline CDR1 reads SGHAT; CDR2 reads FQNNGV. The V and J ends lost 4 bases and 3 bases respectively, with 19 bases between them. The CDR3 loop is CASSSRGQGMDKNIQYF. In DNA, the CDR3 is TGTGCCAGCAGCTCTAGAGGCCAGGGGATGGACAAAAACATTCAGTACTTC.

The CDR3 DNA reads TGTGCCAGCTCACCAATTGAGGGGTTGAGGCCCCAGCATTTT. The encoded protein is CASSPIEGLRPQHF. The chain combines TRBV18 with TRBJ1-5; maybe TRBD1 (5 bases). Germline values: CDR1 KGHSH, CDR2 LQKENI. CDR3 length: 14 amino acids. The V end was cut by 2 bases, the J end by 9 bases, with 14 bases between. The whole variable domain, remainder taken from reference TRBV18 and TRBJ1-5, is NAGVMQNPRHLVRRRGQEARLRCSPMKGHSHVYWYRQLPEEGLKFMVYLQKENIIDESGMPKERFSAEFPKEGPSILRIQQVVRGDSAAYFCASSPIEGLRPQHFGDGTRLSIL.

The V call is TRBV6-2 or TRBV6-3, the J call TRBJ1-2; D call uncertain. Trimming left V 3 bases short and J 6 bases short, with 11 bases between. The CDR3 runs 13 residues. Germline V gives CDR1 MNHEY, CDR2 SVGEGT. The CDR3 DNA is TGTGCCAGCAGTTATGCTGGGCTGAATGGCTACACCTTC. It is translated as CASSYAGLNGYTF.

This clone was counted once. The chain combines TRBV5-4 with TRBJ1-3, with D unresolved. This CDR3 has 15 amino acids. CDR1 and CDR2 from the germline V gene are SGHNT and YYREEE (reference sequence). Trimming left V 4 bases short and J 2 bases short, with 13 bases between. CDR3 loop: CASSPNTETGNTIYF. DNA for the CDR3: TGTGCCAGCAGCCCAAACACGGAAACTGGAAACACCATATATTTT. Looking up the rest from reference TRBV5-4 and TRBJ1-3 gives the full variable domain: ETGVTQSPTHLIKTRGQQVTLRCSSQSGHNTVSWYQQALGQGPQFIFQYYREEENGRGNFPPRFSGLQFPNYSSELNVNALELDDSALYLCASSPNTETGNTIYFGEGSWLTVV.

The chain carries TRBV19 and TRBJ1-2; no clear D gene. V lost 5 bases and J 4 bases, leaving 8 bases between the germline ends. Germline CDR1 and CDR2: LNHDA and SQIVND (reference sequence). The CDR3 has 12 residues. DNA for the CDR3: TGTGCCAGTAGTCCGCAGGTCTATGGCTACACCTTC. This gives the protein CASSPQVYGYTF.

The CDR3 here is CASSLDAGFNTGELFF. The CDR3 region has the DNA TGTGCCAGCAGCTTAGACGCAGGCTTTAACACCGGGGAGCTGTTTTTT. The chain couples TRBV11-3 to TRBJ2-2; D remains unclear. This CDR3 has 16 amino acids. The V gene lost 0 bases and the J gene lost 2 bases, with 10 bases spanning the gap. Germline V gene data show CDR1 as SGHNT and CDR2 as YENEEA.

The gene calls are TRBV3-1 (or the pseudogene TRBV3-2) and TRBJ2-7; TRBD1 aligns across 9 bases. The V gene end was trimmed by 0 bases and the J gene end by 5 bases; junction bases not matched to a gene: 8. Germline loops: CDR1 LGHDT, CDR2 YNNKEL (reference sequence). The CDR3 has 16 residues. CDR3 nucleotides: TGTGCCAGCAGCCAAGAGATAGGACAGGGGACACACGAGCAGTACTTC. It is translated as CASSQEIGQGTHEQYF.